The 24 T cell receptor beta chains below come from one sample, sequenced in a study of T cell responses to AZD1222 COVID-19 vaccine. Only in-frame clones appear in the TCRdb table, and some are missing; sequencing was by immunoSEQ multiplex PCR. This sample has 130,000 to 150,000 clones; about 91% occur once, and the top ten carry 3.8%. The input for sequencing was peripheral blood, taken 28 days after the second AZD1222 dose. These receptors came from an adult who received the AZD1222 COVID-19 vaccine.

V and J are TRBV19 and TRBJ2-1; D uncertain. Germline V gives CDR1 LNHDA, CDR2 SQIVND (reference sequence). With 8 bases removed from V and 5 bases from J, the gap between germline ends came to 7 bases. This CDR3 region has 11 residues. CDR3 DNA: TGTGCCAGTTTCGGCCACAATGAGCAGTTCTTC. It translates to CASFGHNEQFF.

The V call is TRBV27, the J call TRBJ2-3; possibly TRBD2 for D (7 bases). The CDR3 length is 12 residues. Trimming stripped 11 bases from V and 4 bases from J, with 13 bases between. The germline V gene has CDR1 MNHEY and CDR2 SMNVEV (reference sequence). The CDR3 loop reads CAARGGADTQYF. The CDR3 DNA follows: TGTGCCGCCCGCGGGGGCGCAGATACGCAGTATTTT.

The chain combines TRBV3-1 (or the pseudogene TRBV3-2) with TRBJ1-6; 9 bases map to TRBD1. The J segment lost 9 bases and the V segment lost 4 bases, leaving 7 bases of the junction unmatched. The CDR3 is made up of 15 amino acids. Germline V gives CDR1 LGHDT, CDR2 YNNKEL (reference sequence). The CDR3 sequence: CASSLETGGSSPLHF. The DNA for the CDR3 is TGTGCCAGCAGCCTAGAGACAGGGGGGAGTTCACCCCTCCACTTT.

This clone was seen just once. The CDR3 nucleotides are TGTGCCAGCAGCTTCGGAGGGCTCCAAGAGACCCAGTACTTC. Translating it yields CASSFGGLQETQYF. V and J are TRBV7-2 and TRBJ2-5, with D possibly TRBD2 on 6 matching bases. Trimming took 3 bases from V and 1 from J, leaving 9 bases between them. Germline CDR1 SGHTA, CDR2 FQGNSA. CDR3 length: 14 residues.

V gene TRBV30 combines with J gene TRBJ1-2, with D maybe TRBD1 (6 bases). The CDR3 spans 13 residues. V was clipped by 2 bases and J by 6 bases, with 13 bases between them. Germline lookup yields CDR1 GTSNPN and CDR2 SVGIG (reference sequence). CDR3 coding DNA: TGTGCCTGGAGTAGGAGGGGGTTGGATGGCTACACCTTC. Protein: CAWSRRGLDGYTF. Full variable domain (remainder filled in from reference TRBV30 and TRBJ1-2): SQTIHQWPATLVQPVGSPLSLECTVEGTSNPNLYWYRQAAGRGLQLLFYSVGIGQISSEVPQNLSASRPQDRQFILSSKKLLLSDSGFYLCAWSRRGLDGYTFGSGTRLTVV.

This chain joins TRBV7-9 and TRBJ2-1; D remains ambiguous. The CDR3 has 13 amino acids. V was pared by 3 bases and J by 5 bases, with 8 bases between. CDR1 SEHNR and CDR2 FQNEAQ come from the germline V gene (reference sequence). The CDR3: CASSLGHDNEQFF. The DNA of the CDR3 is TGTGCCAGCAGCTTGGGCCACGACAATGAGCAGTTCTTC.

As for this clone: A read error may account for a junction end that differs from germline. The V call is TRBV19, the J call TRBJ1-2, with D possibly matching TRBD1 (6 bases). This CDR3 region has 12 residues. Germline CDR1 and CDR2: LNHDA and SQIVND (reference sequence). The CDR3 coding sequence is TGTGCCAGTACCCAATGGAGAAACAGGGCCTACTTC. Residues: CASTQWRNRAYF.

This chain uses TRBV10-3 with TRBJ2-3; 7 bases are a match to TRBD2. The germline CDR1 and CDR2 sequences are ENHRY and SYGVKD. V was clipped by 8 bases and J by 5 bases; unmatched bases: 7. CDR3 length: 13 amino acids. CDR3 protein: CAIRTRPEDTQYF. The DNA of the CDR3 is TGTGCCATCCGGACTAGACCGGAAGATACGCAGTATTTT.

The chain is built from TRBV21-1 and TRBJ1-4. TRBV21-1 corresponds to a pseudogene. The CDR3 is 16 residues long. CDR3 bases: TGTGCCAGCAGCAATGGGGGGGGAAAGGGAAGGGAAAAACTGTTTTTT. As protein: CASSNGGGKGREKLFF.

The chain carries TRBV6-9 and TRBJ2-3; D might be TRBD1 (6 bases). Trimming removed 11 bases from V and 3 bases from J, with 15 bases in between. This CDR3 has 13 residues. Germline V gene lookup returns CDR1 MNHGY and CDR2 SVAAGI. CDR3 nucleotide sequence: TGTGCCTACAGTTGGGGGCGAACAGATACGCAGTATTTT. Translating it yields CAYSWGRTDTQYF.

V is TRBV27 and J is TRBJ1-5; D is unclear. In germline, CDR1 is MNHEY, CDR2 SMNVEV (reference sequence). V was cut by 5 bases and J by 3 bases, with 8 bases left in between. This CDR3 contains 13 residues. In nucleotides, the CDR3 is TGTGCCAGCAGTCTAGGGAACAATCAGCCCCAGCATTTT. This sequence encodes CASSLGNNQPQHF.

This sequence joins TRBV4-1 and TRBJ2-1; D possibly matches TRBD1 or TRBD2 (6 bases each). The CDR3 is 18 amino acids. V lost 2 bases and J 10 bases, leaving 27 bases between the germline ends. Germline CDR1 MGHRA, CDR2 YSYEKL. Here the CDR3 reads CASSQKGEDSPRVEEQFF. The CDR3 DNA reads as TGCGCCAGCAGCCAAAAGGGGGAGGACTCCCCGAGAGTAGAGGAGCAGTTCTTC.

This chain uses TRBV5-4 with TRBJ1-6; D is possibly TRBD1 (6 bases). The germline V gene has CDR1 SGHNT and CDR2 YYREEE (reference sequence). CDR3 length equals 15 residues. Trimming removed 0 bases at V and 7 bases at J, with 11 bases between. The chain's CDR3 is CASSLDRVSNSPLHF. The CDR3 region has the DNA TGTGCCAGCAGCTTGGACAGGGTATCGAATTCACCCCTCCACTTT.

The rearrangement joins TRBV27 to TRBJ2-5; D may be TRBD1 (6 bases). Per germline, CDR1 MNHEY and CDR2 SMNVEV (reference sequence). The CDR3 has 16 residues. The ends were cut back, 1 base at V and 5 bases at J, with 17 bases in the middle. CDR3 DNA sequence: TGTGCCAGCAGTTTATACGTGGGGGCCTCGGAGGAGACCCAGTACTTC. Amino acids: CASSLYVGASEETQYF.

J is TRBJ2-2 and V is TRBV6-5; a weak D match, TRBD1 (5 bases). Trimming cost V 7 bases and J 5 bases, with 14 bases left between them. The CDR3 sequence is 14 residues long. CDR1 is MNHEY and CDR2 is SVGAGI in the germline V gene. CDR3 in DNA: TGTGCCAGCACCGCGGCAGGGTCAACCGGGGAGCTGTTTTTT. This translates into CASTAAGSTGELFF.

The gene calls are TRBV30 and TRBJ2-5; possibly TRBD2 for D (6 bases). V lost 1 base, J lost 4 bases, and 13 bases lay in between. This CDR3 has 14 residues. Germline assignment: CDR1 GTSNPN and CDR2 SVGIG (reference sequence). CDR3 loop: CAWSGGTFLETQYF. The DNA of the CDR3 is TGTGCCTGGAGTGGCGGGACCTTCCTAGAGACCCAGTACTTC. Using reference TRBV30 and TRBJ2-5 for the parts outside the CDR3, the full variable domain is SQTIHQWPATLVQPVGSPLSLECTVEGTSNPNLYWYRQAAGRGLQLLFYSVGIGQISSEVPQNLSASRPQDRQFILSSKKLLLSDSGFYLCAWSGGTFLETQYFGPGTRLLVL.

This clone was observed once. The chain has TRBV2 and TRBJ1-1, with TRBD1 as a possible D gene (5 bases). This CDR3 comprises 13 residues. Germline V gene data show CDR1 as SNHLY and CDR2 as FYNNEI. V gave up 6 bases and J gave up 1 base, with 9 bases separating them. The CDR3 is CASRGTANTEAFF. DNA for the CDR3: TGTGCCAGCAGGGGGACGGCGAACACTGAAGCTTTCTTT.

CDR3 nucleotide sequence: TGCGCCAGCCAAAACAGGGGGGCGACTAATGAAAAACTGTTTTTT. Translating it yields CASQNRGATNEKLFF. The genes are TRBV5-1 and TRBJ1-4; 8 nucleotides line up with TRBD1. This CDR3 has 15 amino acids. Unmatched junction bases numbered 7, after V lost 7 bases and J lost 2 bases. The germline gives CDR1 SGHRS, CDR2 YFSETQ.

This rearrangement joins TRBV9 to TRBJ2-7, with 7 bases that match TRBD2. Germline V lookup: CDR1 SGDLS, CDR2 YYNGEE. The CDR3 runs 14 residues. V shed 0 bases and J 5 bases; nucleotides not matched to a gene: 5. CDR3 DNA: TGTGCCAGCAGCGTAGATGCGGGAGTAAACGAGCAGTACTTC. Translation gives CASSVDAGVNEQYF.

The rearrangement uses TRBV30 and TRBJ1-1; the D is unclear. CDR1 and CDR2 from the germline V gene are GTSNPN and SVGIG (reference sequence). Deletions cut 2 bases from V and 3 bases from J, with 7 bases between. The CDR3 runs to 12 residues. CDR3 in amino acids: CAWSLGHTEAFF. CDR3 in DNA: TGTGCCTGGAGTCTCGGACACACTGAAGCTTTCTTT. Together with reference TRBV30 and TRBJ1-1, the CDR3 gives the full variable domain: SQTIHQWPATLVQPVGSPLSLECTVEGTSNPNLYWYRQAAGRGLQLLFYSVGIGQISSEVPQNLSASRPQDRQFILSSKKLLLSDSGFYLCAWSLGHTEAFFGQGTRLTVV.

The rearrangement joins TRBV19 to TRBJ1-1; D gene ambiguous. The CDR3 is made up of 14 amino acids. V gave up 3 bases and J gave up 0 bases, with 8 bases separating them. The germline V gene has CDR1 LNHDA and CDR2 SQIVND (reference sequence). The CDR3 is CASSIERLNTEAFF. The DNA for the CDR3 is TGTGCCAGTAGTATTGAACGGCTGAACACTGAAGCTTTCTTT.

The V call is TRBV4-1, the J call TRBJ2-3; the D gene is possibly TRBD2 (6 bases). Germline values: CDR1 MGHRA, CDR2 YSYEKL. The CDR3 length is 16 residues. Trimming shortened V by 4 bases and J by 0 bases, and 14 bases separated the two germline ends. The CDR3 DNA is TGCGCCAGCAGCCCCCTGTTCAGCGGGAGCACAGATACGCAGTATTTT. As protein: CASSPLFSGSTDTQYF.

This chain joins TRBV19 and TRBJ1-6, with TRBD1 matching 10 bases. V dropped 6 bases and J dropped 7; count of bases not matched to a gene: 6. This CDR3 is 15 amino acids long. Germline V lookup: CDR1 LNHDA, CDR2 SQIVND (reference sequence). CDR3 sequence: CASRTGTGENSPLHF. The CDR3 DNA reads TGTGCCAGTAGGACGGGGACAGGGGAAAATTCACCCCTCCACTTT. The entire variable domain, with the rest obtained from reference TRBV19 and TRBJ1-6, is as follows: DGGITQSPKYLFRKEGQNVTLSCEQNLNHDAMYWYRQDPGQGLRLIYYSQIVNDFQKGDIAEGYSVSREKKESFPLTVTSAQKNPTAFYLCASRTGTGENSPLHFGNGTRLTVT.

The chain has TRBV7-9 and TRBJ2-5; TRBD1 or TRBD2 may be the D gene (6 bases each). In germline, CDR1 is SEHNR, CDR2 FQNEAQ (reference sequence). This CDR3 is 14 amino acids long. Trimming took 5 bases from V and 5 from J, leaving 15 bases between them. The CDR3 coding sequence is TGTGCCAGCAGCACAACCCTAGGGGGGGAGACCCAGTACTTC. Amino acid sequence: CASSTTLGGETQYF.